These 31 T cell receptor beta chains share one sample of origin, sequenced in a study of T cell clonality in common variable immunodeficiency. Their antigen targets remain unknown. Produced via immunoSEQ multiplex PCR; TCRdb's table is partial and in-frame only. The data show fewer than 25,000 clones, with none appearing a single time. General observations from the study: Fewer deletions and N-nucleotide insertions were reportedly seen in common variable immunodeficiency TCR beta sequences.

Sequencing was performed on peripheral blood mononuclear cells. The receptors shown here come from a human donor with common variable immunodeficiency.

This clone has a count of ten or more. The read finishes 3 residues shy of the CDR3 end, and the germline J gene is used to complete it. This chain uses TRBV30 with TRBJ1-2; D uncertain. Trimming pared 0 bases from V and 6 bases from J, leaving 11 bases between. The CDR3 is 13 amino acids. Germline V gene sequence: CDR1 GTSNPN, CDR2 SVGIG (reference sequence). The CDR3 loop is CAWSVDINHGYTF. The sequenced part of the CDR3 DNA is TGTGCCTGGAGTGTAGACATAAACCATGGC.

This clone is termed medium-sized (0.01 to 0.1%). The CDR3 end lies 3 residues beyond the end of the read and is filled in from the germline J gene. This chain connects TRBV29-1 to TRBJ1-1; D possibly corresponds to TRBD1 (5 bases). The V end lost 4 bases, the J end lost 4 bases, and 10 bases lay between the germline ends. CDR3 length: 12 residues. In germline, CDR1 is SQVTM, CDR2 ANQGSEA. The chain's CDR3 is CSVVRGGTEAFF. CDR3 DNA, as far as it was read: TGCAGCGTTGTAAGGGGAGGCACTGAA. Together with reference TRBV29-1 and TRBJ1-1, the CDR3 gives the full variable domain: SAVISQKPSRDICQRGTSLTIQCQVDSQVTMMFWYRQQPGQSLTLIATANQGSEATYESGFVIDKFPISRPNLTFSTLTVSNMSPEDSSIYLCSVVRGGTEAFFGQGTRLTVV.

With regard to this clone: The read gets to within 3 residues of the CDR3 end, and the germline J gene fills in the rest. This rearrangement joins TRBV7-2 to TRBJ2-2, with D hard to call. There are 13 residues in the CDR3. The germline V gene has CDR1 SGHTA and CDR2 FQGNSA. Trimming shortened V by 5 bases and J by 2 bases, and 6 bases separated the two germline ends. CDR3 loop: CASSGHNTGELFF. The sequenced part of the CDR3 DNA is TGTGCCAGCAGCGGCCACAACACCGGGGAG.

About this clone: The CDR3 is cut off 3 residues early in the read; its end comes from the germline J gene. This rearrangement joins TRBV7-3 to TRBJ1-2; no firm D call. CDR3 length: 15 residues. Germline V gene lookup returns CDR1 SGHTA and CDR2 FQGTGA. Between the trimmed V and J ends, which lost 5 bases and 4 bases, there was a span of 17 bases. The part of the CDR3 DNA that was read is TGTGCCAGCAGCCTAGGATCGTCGGATATCTATGGC. Encoded protein: CASSLGSSDIYG. The full CDR3 reads CASSLGSSDIYGYTF.

This clone was detected ten times or more. Read data end 3 residues before the CDR3 end; the end is taken from the germline J gene. This rearrangement joins TRBV5-1 to TRBJ2-7; 7 bases match TRBD1. The CDR3 is made up of 15 amino acids. Per the germline V gene, CDR1 is SGHRS and CDR2 is YFSETQ. After removal of 3 bases from V and 2 bases from J, the junction contained 8 bases not matched to a gene. The covered CDR3 bases are TGCGCCAGCAGCTGGAACCGGGACAGTACCTACGAG. Its protein product is CASSWNRDSTYE. The entire CDR3 protein is CASSWNRDSTYEQYF.

This clone was seen more than once but under ten times. The CDR3 end is not reached by the read, which stops 3 residues before it; the germline J gene fills it in. This chain uses TRBV7-3 with TRBJ2-2, with 11 bases matching TRBD1. CDR1 and CDR2 from the germline V gene are SGHTA and FQGTGA. This CDR3 comprises 16 residues. Losses at the gene ends were 6 bases for V and 4 bases for J; bases not matched to a gene: 7. The sequenced part of the CDR3 DNA is TGTGCCAGCAGGATACCGGGACAGGGGGTCACCGGGGAG. This sequence encodes CASRIPGQGVTGE. The whole CDR3 sequence is CASRIPGQGVTGELFF.

This clone has ten or more counts. The observed sequence ends 3 residues before the CDR3 terminus, with the missing tail filled in from the germline J gene. The chain carries TRBV29-1 and TRBJ2-3, with a tentative D call TRBD1 (6 bases). CDR3 length equals 13 residues. Between the trimmed V and J ends, which lost 4 bases and 6 bases, there was a span of 14 bases. The V gene's germline CDR1 is SQVTM and CDR2 ANQGSEA. CDR3 DNA (partial): TGCAGCGTTGCTACAGGGCCTGGGGATACG. Protein product: CSVATGPGDT. The complete CDR3 sequence is CSVATGPGDTQYF.

A few counts support this clone. The read gets to within 3 residues of the CDR3 end, and the germline J gene fills in the rest. V is TRBV19 and J is TRBJ1-5, with 8 bases lining up with TRBD1. The CDR3 spans 15 residues. Germline V gene sequence: CDR1 LNHDA, CDR2 SQIVND (reference sequence). The trim removed 9 bases at V and 3 bases at J, leaving 10 bases unmatched. CDR3 residues: CASQPPGGHNQPQHF. The CDR3 DNA, read in part, is TGTGCCAGCCAACCACCAGGGGGCCACAATCAGCCC.

The sample holds many counts of this clone. Read sequence stops 3 residues before the CDR3 end, and the germline J gene provides the missing end. V gene TRBV12-3 or TRBV12-4 combines with J gene TRBJ1-2; TRBD1 might be the D (6 bases). The CDR3 has 14 amino acids. Trimming took off 3 bases at V and 3 bases at J, with 11 bases between the two ends. The CDR3 bases that were read are TGTGCCAGCAGTTTCATGACAGGAGACTATGGC. Translating it yields CASSFMTGDYG. The full CDR3 protein is CASSFMTGDYGYTF.

This clone was picked up a small number of times. The read falls 3 residues short of the CDR3 end, and the missing part is taken from the germline J gene. The V gene is TRBV20-1, the J gene TRBJ2-5, with 7 bases fitting TRBD2. Germline trimming cut 0 bases from V and 2 bases from J; bases unmatched to any gene: 6. The germline V gene encodes CDR1 DFQATT and CDR2 SNEGSKA (reference sequence). The CDR3 covers 15 residues. Incomplete CDR3 DNA: TGCAGTGCTAGAGATGGCGCTAGCGGACAAGAGACC. Residues: CSARDGASGQET. The CDR3 in full is CSARDGASGQETQYF.

This clone showed up many times. The missing CDR3 end, 3 residues past where the read stops, is filled in from the germline J gene. The rearrangement uses TRBV20-1 and TRBJ2-5, with 9 bases lining up with TRBD2. The J segment lost 5 bases and the V segment lost 0 bases, leaving 16 bases of the junction unmatched. The V gene's germline CDR1 is DFQATT and CDR2 SNEGSKA (reference sequence). There are 18 residues in the CDR3. The CDR3 sequence: CSAREIASGVPTWETQYF. The part of the CDR3 DNA that was read is TGCAGTGCTAGAGAGATTGCTAGCGGGGTGCCTACGTGGGAGACC.

Worth noting for this clone: The CDR3 end lies 3 residues beyond the end of the read and is filled in from the germline J gene. The V gene is TRBV6-2 or TRBV6-3, the J gene TRBJ2-7; a weak D match, TRBD1 (6 bases). There are 14 residues in the CDR3. Looked up from germline, CDR1 is MNHEY and CDR2 is SVGEGT. Trimming stripped 10 bases from V and 1 base from J, with 17 bases between. This chain's CDR3 is CATREPGQSYEQYF. CDR3 bases read: TGTGCCACTAGAGAACCGGGACAATCCTACGAG.

This clone was seen a handful of times. The read ends 3 residues shy of where the CDR3 ends; the end is completed using the germline J gene. The chain employs TRBV20-1 and TRBJ2-3; weak D call: TRBD2 (6 bases). V lost 6 bases and J 0 bases, leaving 13 bases between the germline ends. The CDR3 has 14 amino acids. Germline V gene data show CDR1 as DFQATT and CDR2 as SNEGSKA (reference sequence). The CDR3 sequence is CSAENSGSTDTQYF. The part of the CDR3 DNA that was read is TGCAGTGCCGAAAATAGCGGAAGCACAGATACG.

This clone came up a few times. The read ends 3 residues early relative to the CDR3; the germline J gene fills the gap. The chain combines TRBV5-6 with TRBJ2-7; weak D call: TRBD1 (5 bases). The CDR3 length is 14 residues. V was shortened by 1 base and J by 3 bases, with 11 bases between the two germline ends. CDR1 SGHDT and CDR2 YYEEEE come from the germline V gene. The CDR3: CASSLRGAGYEQYF. The part of the CDR3 DNA that was read is TGTGCCAGCAGCTTGAGGGGCGCAGGCTACGAG.

The sample holds many counts of this clone. The read falls 3 residues short of the CDR3 end, and the missing part is taken from the germline J gene. This sequence joins TRBV20-1 and TRBJ2-6; TRBD2 matches 8 bases. CDR1 DFQATT and CDR2 SNEGSKA come from the germline V gene (reference sequence). After removal of 1 base from V and 0 bases from J, the junction contained 2 bases not matched to a gene. CDR3 length: 16 amino acids. CDR3 sequence: CSARAGGGSGANVLTF. CDR3 DNA, as far as it was read: TGCAGTGCTAGAGCCGGGGGGGGCTCTGGGGCCAACGTC.

By proportion, this clone is large. The sequenced fragment ends 3 residues before the CDR3 boundary, so the rest is inferred from the germline J gene. The chain employs TRBV4-2 and TRBJ2-1; TRBD1 is a possible D gene (5 bases). The V and J ends lost 4 bases and 4 bases respectively, with 5 bases between them. The CDR3 runs 12 residues. In germline, CDR1 is LGHNA, CDR2 YNFKEQ. The covered CDR3 bases are TGTGCCAGCAGCCCAGGGTACAATGAG. Protein sequence: CASSPGYNE. Given in full, the CDR3 is CASSPGYNEQFF.

This clone was found many times. The part of the CDR3 DNA that was read is TGTGCCAGCAGCTTTGGGACAGGGGGCGCG. It encodes CASSFGTGGA. The full CDR3 is CASSFGTGGAQYF. The chain uses TRBV7-2 and TRBJ2-3; TRBD1 agrees at 12 bases. Sequencing ends 3 residues short of the CDR3 end; the germline J gene provides the rest. The CDR3 has 13 amino acids. CDR1 and CDR2 from the germline V gene are SGHTA and FQGNSA.

As for this clone: The observed sequence ends 3 residues before the CDR3 terminus, with the missing tail filled in from the germline J gene. V is TRBV2 and J is TRBJ2-5; D perhaps matches TRBD2 (6 bases). The germline V gene has CDR1 SNHLY and CDR2 FYNNEI. Between the trimmed V and J ends, which lost 4 bases and 1 base, there was a span of 10 bases. The CDR3 totals 14 residues. CDR3 bases read: TGTGCCAGCAGTGCCCGGCGGGGCCAAGAGACC. It is translated as CASSARRGQET. The whole CDR3 is CASSARRGQETQYF.

This clone was observed many times. Coverage ceases 3 residues before the CDR3 finishes, and the germline J gene fills in the end. The chain couples TRBV5-6 to TRBJ1-2; 7 positions match TRBD1. The CDR3 has 15 amino acids. Trimming cost V 1 base and J 4 bases; bases outside gene matches: 7. Germline V gene lookup returns CDR1 SGHDT and CDR2 YYEEEE. The CDR3 region is CASSLRAGGIYGYTF. The CDR3 bases that were read are TGTGCCAGCAGCTTGAGGGCAGGGGGTATCTATGGC.

The part of the CDR3 DNA that was read is TGTGCCAGCACAGAGGGGCTGAGCAACGAG. Translated: CASTEGLSNE. The full CDR3 protein is CASTEGLSNEQYF. The V and J genes are TRBV2 and TRBJ2-7, with D perhaps matching TRBD1 or TRBD2 (5 bases each). Sequencing ends 3 residues short of the CDR3 end; the germline J gene provides the rest. The CDR3 is 13 amino acids. Germline V lookup: CDR1 SNHLY, CDR2 FYNNEI. The germline V and J ends were trimmed by 7 bases and 5 bases, with 15 bases remaining between them.

As to this clone: The germline gene is not matched at one end of the junction; a read error may be the cause. Coverage ceases 3 residues before the CDR3 finishes, and the germline J gene fills in the end. V and J are TRBV7-9 and TRBJ2-2, with a weak D call TRBD1 (5 bases). The CDR3 extends over 12 amino acids. The V gene's germline CDR1 is SEHNR and CDR2 FQNEAQ (reference sequence). CDR3 sequence: CSSRVGDGELFF. The CDR3 DNA, read in part, is TGTTCCAGCAGGGTAGGGGACGGGGAG.

This clone was seen at least ten times. The read ends 3 residues early relative to the CDR3; the germline J gene fills the gap. V and J are TRBV10-3 and TRBJ2-3; TRBD2 matches at 10 bases. The CDR3 runs to 13 residues. The trim removed 11 bases at V and 4 bases at J, leaving 6 bases unmatched. Germline V gene sequence: CDR1 ENHRY, CDR2 SYGVKD. The CDR3 bases that were read are TGTGCCGTCGGAGGACTAGCGGCAGATACG. This sequence encodes CAVGGLAADT. Given in full, the CDR3 is CAVGGLAADTQYF.

This clone was found a few times. Read coverage stops 3 residues before the CDR3 terminus; the germline J gene supplies the remainder. The gene calls are TRBV2 and TRBJ2-3, with 8 bases matching TRBD2. CDR3 size: 17 residues. Trimming took 7 bases from V and 1 from J; bases not matched to a gene: 13. CDR1 is SNHLY, CDR2 FYNNEI, per germline. Incomplete CDR3 DNA: TGTGCCAGCACCGTTCTGGTTAGCGGGGTCCGCACAGATACG. It encodes CASTVLVSGVRTDT. The full-length CDR3 reads as CASTVLVSGVRTDTQYF. Combining the CDR3 with reference TRBV2 and TRBJ2-3 gives the whole variable domain EPEVTQTPSHQVTQMGQEVILRCVPISNHLYFYWYRQILGQKVEFLVSFYNNEISEKSEIFDDQFSVERPDGSNFTLKIRSTKLEDSAMYFCASTVLVSGVRTDTQYFGPGTRLTVL.

In its sample, this clone was seen a few times. The CDR3 extends 3 residues past the end of the read, so its final part is completed from the germline J gene. This chain joins TRBV6-2 or TRBV6-3 and TRBJ1-1; D possibly corresponds to TRBD1 (5 bases). Germline V CDR1 and CDR2: MNHEY, SVGEGT. This CDR3 comprises 12 residues. V shed 4 bases and J shed 3 bases, with 6 bases lying between them. CDR3: CASSSGDTEAFF. The sequenced part of the CDR3 DNA is TGTGCCAGCAGTTCGGGGGACACTGAA.

About this clone: The read terminates 3 residues ahead of where the CDR3 ends, so the germline J gene completes it. The gene calls are TRBV20-1 and TRBJ2-3, with 8 bases matching TRBD1. Looked up from germline, CDR1 is DFQATT and CDR2 is SNEGSKA (reference sequence). The ends lost 4 bases at V and 0 bases at J; junction bases unmatched: 9. The CDR3 is made up of 16 amino acids. CDR3 DNA, as far as it was read: TGCAGTGCTACTTCTCGGACAGGGATCAGCACAGATACG. As protein: CSATSRTGISTDT. The full CDR3 protein reads CSATSRTGISTDTQYF.

There are a few counts of this clone. The CDR3 end is not reached by the read, which stops 3 residues before it; the germline J gene fills it in. At the DNA level, this CDR3 is encoded by other sequences in the same sample as well. This chain connects TRBV19 to TRBJ2-7, with unresolved D. CDR1 is LNHDA, CDR2 SQIVND, per germline (reference sequence). Trimming removed 1 base from V and 4 bases from J, with 8 bases in between. The CDR3 is made up of 13 amino acids. CDR3 protein: CASSIASGYEQYF. The CDR3 DNA, read in part, is TGTGCCAGTAGTATAGCCTCCGGGTACGAG.

This clone has a handful of counts. The CDR3 end falls 3 residues outside the read, so it is completed with the germline J gene. The genes are TRBV18 and TRBJ1-1; TRBD1 might be the D (5 bases). CDR3 length: 14 residues. Germline values: CDR1 KGHSH, CDR2 LQKENI. V lost 3 bases, J lost 5 bases, and 13 bases lay in between. CDR3 loop: CASSPQEGKTEAFF. The covered CDR3 bases are TGTGCCAGCTCACCGCAGGAGGGGAAAACTGAA.

At least ten counts were recorded for this clone. The CDR3 goes on 3 residues after the read ends, and that part is filled in from the germline J gene. The chain couples TRBV5-6 to TRBJ2-5; D remains ambiguous. CDR1 SGHDT and CDR2 YYEEEE come from the germline V gene. The CDR3 has 14 amino acids. With 0 bases removed from V and 1 base from J, the gap between germline ends came to 7 bases. The CDR3: CASSLGLVQETQYF. The DNA read from the CDR3 is TGTGCCAGCAGCTTGGGCCTAGTCCAAGAGACC.

This clone was seen many times. CDR3 protein: CASSLGQDPHEQYF. The DNA read from the CDR3 is TGTGCCAGCAGCTTAGGACAGGACCCCCACGAG. This chain joins TRBV5-4 and TRBJ2-7; 7 bases align to TRBD1. The read falls 3 residues short of the CDR3 end, and the missing part is taken from the germline J gene. CDR1 and CDR2 from the germline V gene are SGHNT and YYREEE (reference sequence). The V segment lost 2 bases and the J segment 5 bases; nucleotides outside the gene matches: 7. This CDR3 has 14 residues.

Of note for this clone: The CDR3 is cut off 3 residues early in the read; its end comes from the germline J gene. This chain uses TRBV2 with TRBJ1-2, with TRBD1 as a possible D gene (5 bases). From germline, CDR1 is SNHLY and CDR2 FYNNEI. V was cut by 5 bases and J by 0 bases, with 13 bases left in between. CDR3 length equals 15 residues. CDR3 protein: CASSYRTSSNYGYTF. Partial CDR3 DNA: TGTGCCAGCAGTTACCGGACATCTTCTAACTATGGC. Full variable domain (remainder filled in from reference TRBV2 and TRBJ1-2): EPEVTQTPSHQVTQMGQEVILRCVPISNHLYFYWYRQILGQKVEFLVSFYNNEISEKSEIFDDQFSVERPDGSNFTLKIRSTKLEDSAMYFCASSYRTSSNYGYTFGSGTRLTVV.

Many counts were recorded for this clone. The CDR3 end is not reached by the read, which stops 3 residues before it; the germline J gene fills it in. V and J are TRBV7-3 and TRBJ2-5, with 12 bases fitting TRBD2. The CDR3 spans 15 residues. Germline assignment: CDR1 SGHTA and CDR2 FQGTGA. V lost 5 bases to trimming and J lost 5 bases; unmatched junction nucleotides: 6. The CDR3 sequence: CASSQLAGGFETQYF. The part of the CDR3 DNA that was read is TGTGCCAGCAGCCAGCTAGCGGGGGGGTTCGAGACC. Full variable domain (remainder filled in from reference TRBV7-3 and TRBJ2-5): GAGVSQTPSNKVTEKGKYVELRCDPISGHTALYWYRQSLGQGPEFLIYFQGTGAADDSGLPNDRFFAVRPEGSVSTLKIQRTERGDSAVYLCASSQLAGGFETQYFGPGTRLLVL.